This passage covers 14 T cell receptor beta chains from one sample sequenced in a study of T cells after yellow fever vaccination. TCRdb re-derived calls from the 5' RACE reads in MiXCR, one entry per CDR3 protein. The table has hundreds of thousands of distinct CDR3 sequences, 13% seen once. The sample in question was PBMCs, obtained on the day of the yellow fever booster vaccination. These receptor sequences come from a young man who received the YFV17D yellow fever vaccine.

The chain recombines TRBV9 with TRBJ2-2, with 9 positions matching TRBD1. The CDR3 consists of 15 residues. The V gene's germline CDR1 is SGDLS and CDR2 YYNGEE. Trimming took 0 bases from V and 5 from J; bases not matched to a gene: 2. Written as DNA, the CDR3 is TGTGCCAGCAGCGTAGGAGGGACAGGGACCGGGGAGCTGTTTTTT. Encoded protein: CASSVGGTGTGELFF.

The rearrangement links TRBV10-3 to TRBJ2-7; D is uncertain. The CDR3 is 14 amino acids. V was shortened by 2 bases and J by 6 bases, with 14 bases between the two germline ends. Germline loops: CDR1 ENHRY, CDR2 SYGVKD. In DNA form, the CDR3 reads TGTGCCATCAGTGAGGGGCTTACGTGGGCCGAGCAGTACTTC. Its translation is CAISEGLTWAEQYF.

In nucleotides, the CDR3 is TGCAGTGCCAGTGGAAGTCGGGACAGGGTTTCCAATGAGCAGTTCTTC. Protein product: CSASGSRDRVSNEQFF. The chain couples TRBV20-1 to TRBJ2-1; TRBD1 agrees at 9 bases. V trimming: 6 bases; J trimming: 6 bases; junction bases outside the gene matches: 15. Germline V gene sequence: CDR1 DFQATT, CDR2 SNEGSKA (reference sequence). The CDR3 has 16 amino acids.

Regarding this clonotype: A much larger clonotype is one base distant, so this may be a read error. The V call is TRBV29-1, the J call TRBJ1-2, with a tentative D call TRBD1 (6 bases). The germline V gene has CDR1 SQVTM and CDR2 ANQGSEA. The CDR3 loop spans 13 amino acids. V lost 7 bases and J 8 bases, leaving 20 bases between the germline ends. CDR3 protein: CSARIDRMEGYTF. The CDR3 nucleotides are TGCAGCGCGAGAATCGACAGGATGGAAGGCTACACCTTC. The full variable domain, with the rest looked up from reference TRBV29-1 and TRBJ1-2, is SAVISQKPSRDICQRGTSLTIQCQVDSQVTMMFWYRQQPGQSLTLIATANQGSEATYESGFVIDKFPISRPNLTFSTLTVSNMSPEDSSIYLCSARIDRMEGYTFGSGTRLTVV.

The chain has TRBV6-5 and TRBJ2-5; 13 bases are a match to TRBD2. Germline trimming cut 4 bases from V and 5 bases from J; bases unmatched to any gene: 4. The germline gives CDR1 MNHEY, CDR2 SVGAGI. CDR3 length: 15 amino acids. The CDR3 reads CASSLLAGGRETQYF. The CDR3, as DNA: TGTGCCAGCAGTTTACTAGCGGGAGGGCGGGAGACCCAGTACTTC.

This chain links TRBV30 with TRBJ2-1, with TRBD2 identical over 7 bases. The CDR3 totals 14 residues. In germline, CDR1 is GTSNPN, CDR2 SVGIG (reference sequence). Trimming took 4 bases from V and 1 from J; bases not matched to a gene: 4. The CDR3 bases are TGTGCCTGGAAGTCGGGAGGATCCTACAATGAGCAGTTCTTC. Its protein is CAWKSGGSYNEQFF.

This clonotype turned up a few times. The CDR3 region is CASSLGRAHETYNEQFF. CDR3 DNA sequence: TGTGCCAGCAGCTTGGGGAGGGCCCACGAGACCTACAATGAGCAGTTCTTC. The rearrangement joins TRBV5-5 to TRBJ2-1, with a possible D match to TRBD2 (6 bases). CDR3 size: 17 residues. Germline loops: CDR1 SGHKS, CDR2 YYEKEE (reference sequence). V lost 0 bases to trimming and J lost 2 bases, with 15 bases between them.

This clonotype was seen a few times. V is TRBV12-3 or TRBV12-4 and J is TRBJ1-6; no clear D. V was shortened by 4 bases and J by 3 bases, with 4 bases between the two germline ends. The CDR3 totals 13 residues. The CDR3 coding sequence is TGTGCCAGCAGTTCAAACTATAATTCACCCCTCCACTTT. This gives the protein CASSSNYNSPLHF.

This clonotype was picked up a small number of times. The chain couples TRBV20-1 to TRBJ2-1; 8 bases are a match to TRBD2. V lost 6 bases, J lost 4 bases, and 8 bases stayed unmatched. The CDR3 runs to 14 residues. Germline CDR1 and CDR2: DFQATT and SNEGSKA (reference sequence). CDR3 in amino acids: CSATSGRTYNEQFF. The CDR3 coding sequence is TGCAGTGCCACAAGCGGGAGAACGTACAATGAGCAGTTCTTC.

This sequence joins TRBV11-3 and TRBJ2-5; TRBD1 matches at 9 bases. From germline, CDR1 is SGHNT and CDR2 YENEEA. The CDR3 loop spans 15 amino acids. The junction had 5 bases not matched to a gene; V was cut back by 5 bases and J by 1 base. The CDR3 loop is CASSGGQGIQETQYF. As DNA, the CDR3 is TGTGCCAGCAGCGGGGGACAGGGAATCCAAGAGACCCAGTACTTC.

This clonotype occurred many times. This sequence joins TRBV11-2 and TRBJ1-6, with D uncertain. Trimming took off 4 bases at V and 7 bases at J, with 8 bases between the two ends. Germline V CDR1 and CDR2: SGHAT, FQNNGV. The CDR3 consists of 13 residues. The DNA of the CDR3 is TGTGCCAGCAGCTCACACCAGAATTCACCCCTCCACTTT. It is translated as CASSSHQNSPLHF.

A few counts support this clonotype. The genes are TRBV12-3 or TRBV12-4 and TRBJ1-5; maybe TRBD1 (5 bases). The CDR3 extends over 17 amino acids. V was trimmed by 0 bases and J by 4 bases, leaving 16 bases between them. CDR3 nucleotide sequence: TGTGCCAGCAGTTTAGCCGGCGGGGGTTTACGGAATCAGCCCCAGCATTTT. Translated: CASSLAGGGLRNQPQHF.

This chain joins TRBV7-6 and TRBJ2-5; D is perhaps TRBD2 (5 bases). Germline values: CDR1 SGHVS, CDR2 FNYEAQ. The CDR3 is made up of 15 amino acids. Between the trimmed V and J ends, which lost 2 bases and 5 bases, there was a span of 15 bases. The CDR3: CASSLYIGVGETQYF. The CDR3 nucleotides are TGTGCCAGCAGCTTATATATCGGGGTGGGGGAGACCCAGTACTTC.

This clonotype has only a few counts. A junction end diverges from the germline sequence, so it may reflect a read error. The rearrangement joins TRBV6-6 to TRBJ1-1, with TRBD1 identical over 12 bases. This CDR3 comprises 13 residues. Germline loops: CDR1 MNHNY, CDR2 SVGAGI (reference sequence). CDR3 sequence (DNA): TGTGCCAGCTCCACTGCGGGACAGGGGGCGCGGTACTTT. Translated: CASSTAGQGARYF.